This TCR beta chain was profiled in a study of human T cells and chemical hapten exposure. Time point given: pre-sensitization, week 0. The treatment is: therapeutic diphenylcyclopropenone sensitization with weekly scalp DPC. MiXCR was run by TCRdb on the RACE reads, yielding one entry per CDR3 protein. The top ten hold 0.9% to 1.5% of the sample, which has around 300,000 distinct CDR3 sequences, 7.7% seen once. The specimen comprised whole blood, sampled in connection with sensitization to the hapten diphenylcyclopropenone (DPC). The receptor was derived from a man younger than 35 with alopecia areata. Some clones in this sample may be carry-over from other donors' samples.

CDR3 sequence reads: CASSPFNPPGEQYF. The CDR3 DNA reads TGCGCCAGCAGCCCCTTTAATCCACCGGGCGAGCAGTACTTC. V gene TRBV4-1 combines with J gene TRBJ2-7; D is unclear. The CDR3 runs to 14 residues. V was cut by 4 bases and J by 6 bases, with 16 bases left in between. The V gene's germline CDR1 is MGHRA and CDR2 YSYEKL.